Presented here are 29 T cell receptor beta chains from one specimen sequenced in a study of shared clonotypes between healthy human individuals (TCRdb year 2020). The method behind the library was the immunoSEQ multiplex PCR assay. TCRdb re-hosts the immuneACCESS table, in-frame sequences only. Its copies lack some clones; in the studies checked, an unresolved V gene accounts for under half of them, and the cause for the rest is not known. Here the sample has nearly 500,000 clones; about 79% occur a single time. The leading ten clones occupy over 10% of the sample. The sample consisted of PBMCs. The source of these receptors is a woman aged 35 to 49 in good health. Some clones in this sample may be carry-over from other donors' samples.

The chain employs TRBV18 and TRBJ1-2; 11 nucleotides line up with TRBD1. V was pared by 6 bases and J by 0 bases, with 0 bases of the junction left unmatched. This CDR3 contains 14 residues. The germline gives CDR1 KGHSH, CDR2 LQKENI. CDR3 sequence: CASSGQGANYGYTF. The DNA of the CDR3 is TGTGCCAGCTCGGGACAGGGGGCTAACTATGGCTACACCTTC.

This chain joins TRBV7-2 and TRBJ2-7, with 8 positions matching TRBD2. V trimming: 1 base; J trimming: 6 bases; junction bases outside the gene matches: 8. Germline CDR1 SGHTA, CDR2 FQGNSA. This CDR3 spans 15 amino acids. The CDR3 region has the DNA TGTGCCAGCAGCTTAGATTGGGCTAGCGGGCGCGAGCAGTACTTC. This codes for CASSLDWASGREQYF. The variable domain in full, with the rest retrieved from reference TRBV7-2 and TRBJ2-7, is GAGVSQSPSNKVTEKGKDVELRCDPISGHTALYWYRQSLGQGLEFLIYFQGNSAPDKSGLPSDRFSAERTGGSVSTLTIQRTQQEDSAVYLCASSLDWASGREQYFGPGTRLTVT.

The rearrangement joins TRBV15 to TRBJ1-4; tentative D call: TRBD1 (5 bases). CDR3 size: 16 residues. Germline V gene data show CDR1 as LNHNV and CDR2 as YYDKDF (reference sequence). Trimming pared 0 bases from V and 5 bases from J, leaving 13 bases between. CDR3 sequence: CATSRDLGEGNEKLFF. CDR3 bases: TGTGCCACCAGCAGAGATTTGGGAGAGGGGAATGAAAAACTGTTTTTT.

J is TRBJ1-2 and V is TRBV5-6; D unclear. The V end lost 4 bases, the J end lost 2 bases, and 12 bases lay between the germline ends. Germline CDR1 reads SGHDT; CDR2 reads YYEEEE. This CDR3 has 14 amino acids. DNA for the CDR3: TGTGCCAGCAGCCCCGGAGCAGGAAACTATGGCTACACCTTC. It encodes CASSPGAGNYGYTF.

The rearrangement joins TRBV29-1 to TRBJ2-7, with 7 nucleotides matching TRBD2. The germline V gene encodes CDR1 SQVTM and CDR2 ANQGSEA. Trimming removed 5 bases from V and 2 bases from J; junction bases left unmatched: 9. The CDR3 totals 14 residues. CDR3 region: CSVFSGTKTYEQYF. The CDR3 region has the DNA TGCAGCGTTTTCTCCGGGACTAAAACCTACGAGCAGTACTTC.

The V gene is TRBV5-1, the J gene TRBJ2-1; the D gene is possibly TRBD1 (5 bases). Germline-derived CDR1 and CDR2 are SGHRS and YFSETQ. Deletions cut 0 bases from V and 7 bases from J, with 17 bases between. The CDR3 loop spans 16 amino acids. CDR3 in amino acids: CASSLEPDTIGNEQFF. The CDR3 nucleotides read TGCGCCAGCAGCTTGGAGCCGGACACCATAGGAAATGAGCAGTTCTTC.

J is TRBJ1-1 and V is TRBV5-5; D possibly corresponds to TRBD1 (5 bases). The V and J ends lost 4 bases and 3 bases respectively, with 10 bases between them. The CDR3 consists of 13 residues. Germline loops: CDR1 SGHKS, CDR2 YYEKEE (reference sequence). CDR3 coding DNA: TGTGCCAGCAGCGGGGGGTCCCACACTGAAGCTTTCTTT. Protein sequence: CASSGGSHTEAFF.

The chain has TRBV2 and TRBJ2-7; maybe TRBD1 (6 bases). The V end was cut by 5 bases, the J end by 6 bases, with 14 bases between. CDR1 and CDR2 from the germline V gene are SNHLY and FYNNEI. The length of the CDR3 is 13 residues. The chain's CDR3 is CASSRDTGREQYF. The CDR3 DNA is TGTGCCAGCAGTAGGGACACGGGCCGCGAGCAGTACTTC.

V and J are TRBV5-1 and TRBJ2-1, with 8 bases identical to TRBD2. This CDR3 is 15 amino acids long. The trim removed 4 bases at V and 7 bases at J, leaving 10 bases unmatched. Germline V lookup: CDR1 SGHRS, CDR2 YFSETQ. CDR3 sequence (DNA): TGCGCCAGCAGCCCCGGGACTAGTTCCTCAAATGAGCAGTTCTTC. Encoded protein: CASSPGTSSSNEQFF.

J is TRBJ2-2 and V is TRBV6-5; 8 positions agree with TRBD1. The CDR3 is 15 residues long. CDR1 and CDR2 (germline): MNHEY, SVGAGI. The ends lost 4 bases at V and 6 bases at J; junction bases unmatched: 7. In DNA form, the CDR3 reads TGTGCCAGCAGTTCCGGACAGGGCCGGGCCGGGGAGCTGTTTTTT. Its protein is CASSSGQGRAGELFF.

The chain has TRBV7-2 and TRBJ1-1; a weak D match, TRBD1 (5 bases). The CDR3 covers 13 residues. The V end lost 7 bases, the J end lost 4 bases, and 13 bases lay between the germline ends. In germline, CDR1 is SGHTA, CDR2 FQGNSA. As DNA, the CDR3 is TGTGCCAGCACCACCCGGGGGGTCACTGAAGCTTTCTTT. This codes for CASTTRGVTEAFF.

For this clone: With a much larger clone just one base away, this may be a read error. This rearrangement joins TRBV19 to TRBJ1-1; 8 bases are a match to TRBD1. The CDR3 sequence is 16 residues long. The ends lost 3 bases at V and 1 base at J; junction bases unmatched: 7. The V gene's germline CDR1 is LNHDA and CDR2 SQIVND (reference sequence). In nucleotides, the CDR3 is TGTGCCAGTAGTATGAGGACAGGGTGGAAGAACACTGAAGCTTTCTTT. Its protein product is CASSMRTGWKNTEAFF.

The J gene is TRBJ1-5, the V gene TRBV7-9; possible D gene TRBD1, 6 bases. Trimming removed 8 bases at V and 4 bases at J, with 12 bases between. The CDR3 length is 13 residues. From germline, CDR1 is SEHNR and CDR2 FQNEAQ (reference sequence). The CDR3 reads CASSGQNNQPQHF. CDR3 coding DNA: TGTGCCAGCTCGGGACAAAATAATCAGCCCCAGCATTTT.

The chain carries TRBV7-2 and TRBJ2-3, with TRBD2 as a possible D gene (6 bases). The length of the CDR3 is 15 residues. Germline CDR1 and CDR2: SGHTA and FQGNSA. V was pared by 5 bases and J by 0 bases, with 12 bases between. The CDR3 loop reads CASSQNSGSTDTQYF. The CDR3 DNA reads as TGTGCCAGCAGCCAGAATAGCGGTAGCACAGATACGCAGTATTTT.

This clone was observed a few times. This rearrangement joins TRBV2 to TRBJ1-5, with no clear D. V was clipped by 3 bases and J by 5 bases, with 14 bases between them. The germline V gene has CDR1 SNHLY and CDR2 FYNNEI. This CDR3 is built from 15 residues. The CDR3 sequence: CASSELRLRDQPQHF. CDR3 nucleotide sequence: TGTGCCAGCAGTGAGTTACGTTTGAGGGATCAGCCCCAGCATTTT.

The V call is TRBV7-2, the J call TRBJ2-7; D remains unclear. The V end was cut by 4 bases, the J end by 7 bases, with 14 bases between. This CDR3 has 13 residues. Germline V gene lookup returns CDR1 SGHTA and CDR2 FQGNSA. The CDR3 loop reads CASSSSPLGEQYF. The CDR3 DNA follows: TGTGCCAGCAGCTCCTCACCCCTTGGTGAGCAGTACTTC.

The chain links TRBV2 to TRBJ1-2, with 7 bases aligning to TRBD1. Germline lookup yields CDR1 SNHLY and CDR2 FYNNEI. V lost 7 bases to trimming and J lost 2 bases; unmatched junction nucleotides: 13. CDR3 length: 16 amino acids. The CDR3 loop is CASNRPRQGPNYGYTF. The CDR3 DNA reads TGTGCCAGCAACCGGCCCAGACAGGGACCAAACTATGGCTACACCTTC.

CDR3 nucleotide sequence: TGCGCCAGCAGCATTCTCCCGGGACCCCAAAACATTCAGTACTTC. This translates into CASSILPGPQNIQYF. V and J are TRBV5-1 and TRBJ2-4; D is possibly TRBD1 or TRBD2 (5 bases each). Germline V CDR1 and CDR2: SGHRS, YFSETQ. The CDR3 extends over 15 amino acids. The germline V and J ends were trimmed by 4 bases and 5 bases, with 16 bases remaining between them. Full variable domain (missing parts from reference TRBV5-1 and TRBJ2-4): KAGVTQTPRYLIKTRGQQVTLSCSPISGHRSVSWYQQTPGQGLQFLFEYFSETQRNKGNFPGRFSGRQFSNSRSEMNVSTLELGDSALYLCASSILPGPQNIQYFGAGTRLSVL.

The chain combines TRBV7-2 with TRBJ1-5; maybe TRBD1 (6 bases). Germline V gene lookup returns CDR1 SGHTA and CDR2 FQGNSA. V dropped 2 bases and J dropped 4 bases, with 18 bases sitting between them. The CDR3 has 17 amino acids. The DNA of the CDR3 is TGTGCCAGCAGCTTAACCTACAGGGATGATGGGAATCAGCCCCAGCATTTT. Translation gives CASSLTYRDDGNQPQHF.

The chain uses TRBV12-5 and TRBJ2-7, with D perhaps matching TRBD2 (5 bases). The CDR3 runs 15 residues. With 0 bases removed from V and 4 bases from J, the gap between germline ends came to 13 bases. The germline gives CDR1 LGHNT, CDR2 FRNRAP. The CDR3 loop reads CASGLVRGNGYEQYF. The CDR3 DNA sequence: TGTGCTAGTGGTTTGGTACGGGGAAATGGGTACGAGCAGTACTTC. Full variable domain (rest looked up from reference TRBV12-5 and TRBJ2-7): DARVTQTPRHKVTEMGQEVTMRCQPILGHNTVFWYRQTMMQGLELLAYFRNRAPLDDSGMPKDRFSAEMPDATLATLKIQPSEPRDSAVYFCASGLVRGNGYEQYFGPGTRLTVT.

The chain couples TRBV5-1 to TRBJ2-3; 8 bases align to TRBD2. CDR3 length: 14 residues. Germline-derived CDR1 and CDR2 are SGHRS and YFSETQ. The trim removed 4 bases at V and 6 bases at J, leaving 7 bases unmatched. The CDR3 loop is CASSRGLAHDTQYF. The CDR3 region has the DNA TGCGCCAGCAGCCGTGGACTAGCTCACGATACGCAGTATTTT.

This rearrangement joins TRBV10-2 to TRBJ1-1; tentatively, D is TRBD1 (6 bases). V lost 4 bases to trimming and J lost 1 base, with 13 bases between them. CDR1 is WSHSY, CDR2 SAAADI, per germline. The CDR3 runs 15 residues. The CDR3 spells CASSAPDRPNTEAFF. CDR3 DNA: TGCGCCAGCAGTGCCCCTGACAGGCCGAACACTGAAGCTTTCTTT.

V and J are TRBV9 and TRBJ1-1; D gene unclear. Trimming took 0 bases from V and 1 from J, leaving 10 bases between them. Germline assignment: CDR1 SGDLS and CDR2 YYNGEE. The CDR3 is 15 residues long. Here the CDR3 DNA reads TGTGCCAGCAGCGTAGCCGGCAGCGAGAACACTGAAGCTTTCTTT. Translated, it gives CASSVAGSENTEAFF.

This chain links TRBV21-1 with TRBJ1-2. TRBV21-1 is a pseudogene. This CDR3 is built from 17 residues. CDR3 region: CASRPKNTSRLNYGYTF. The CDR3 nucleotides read TGTGCCAGCAGACCCAAGAACACATCGAGACTGAACTATGGCTACACCTTC.

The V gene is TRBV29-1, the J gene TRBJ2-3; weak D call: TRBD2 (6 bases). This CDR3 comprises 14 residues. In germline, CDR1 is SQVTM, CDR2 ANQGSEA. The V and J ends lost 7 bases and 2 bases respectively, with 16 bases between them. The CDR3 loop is CSAQAAGHTDTQYF. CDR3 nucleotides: TGCAGCGCGCAAGCGGCGGGGCACACAGATACGCAGTATTTT.

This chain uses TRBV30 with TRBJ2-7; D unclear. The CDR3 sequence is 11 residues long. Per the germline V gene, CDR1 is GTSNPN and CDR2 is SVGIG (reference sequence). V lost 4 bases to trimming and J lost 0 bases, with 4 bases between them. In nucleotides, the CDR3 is TGTGCCTGGACCGCCTCCTACGAGCAGTACTTC. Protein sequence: CAWTASYEQYF.

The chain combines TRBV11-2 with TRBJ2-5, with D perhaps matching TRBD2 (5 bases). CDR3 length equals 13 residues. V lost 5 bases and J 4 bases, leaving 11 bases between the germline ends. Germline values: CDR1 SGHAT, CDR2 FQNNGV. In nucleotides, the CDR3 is TGTGCCAGCAGCCGGGATGCCGGAGAGACCCAGTACTTC. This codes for CASSRDAGETQYF.

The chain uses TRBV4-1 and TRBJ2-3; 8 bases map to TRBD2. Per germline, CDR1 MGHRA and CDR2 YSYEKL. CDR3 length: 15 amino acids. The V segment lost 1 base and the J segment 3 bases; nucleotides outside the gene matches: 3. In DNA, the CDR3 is TGCGCCAGCAGCCAAGTTAGCGGGATAACAGATACGCAGTATTTT. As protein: CASSQVSGITDTQYF.

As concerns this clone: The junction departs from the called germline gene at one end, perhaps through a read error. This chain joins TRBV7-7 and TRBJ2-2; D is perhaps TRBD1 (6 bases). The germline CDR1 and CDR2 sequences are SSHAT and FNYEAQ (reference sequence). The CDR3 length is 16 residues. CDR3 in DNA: TGTGCTAGCAGCTCAGTTACAGGGCCCTCCACCGGGGAGCTGTTTTTT. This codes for CASSSVTGPSTGELFF.